The 20 T cell receptor beta chains below were found in one sample sequenced in a study of blood T cell repertoires in COVID-19 (dated by TCRdb to about 2020). Library generation was performed with the immunoSEQ multiplex PCR assay. Sourced from immuneACCESS, this table was stored by TCRdb with only in-frame sequences that have V and J called. A share of the clones is absent; for the studies checked, an unresolved V gene accounts for under half, and the remainder has no known explanation. The sample profile shows 300,000 or so clones; roughly 85% of them were found once. Around 6% of the sample is held by the ten biggest clonotypes. Sequenced: PBMCs or T cells enriched from blood (not recorded which). These receptors all stem from a woman aged 30 to 39 who had recovered from COVID-19.

The chain couples TRBV12-3 or TRBV12-4 to TRBJ1-5, with D unresolved. This CDR3 spans 13 amino acids. The germline V and J ends were trimmed by 1 base and 5 bases, with 6 bases remaining between them. CDR3 nucleotides: TGTGCCAGCAGTTTAGGGCCCCATCAGCCCCAGCATTTT. Residues: CASSLGPHQPQHF.

This chain uses TRBV18 with TRBJ2-7; the match to TRBD2 covers 7 bases. The CDR3 is made up of 12 amino acids. V trimming: 3 bases; J trimming: 7 bases; junction bases outside the gene matches: 3. CDR1 and CDR2 from the germline V gene are KGHSH and LQKENI. CDR3 sequence: CASSPGAGEQYF. The CDR3 nucleotides are TGTGCCAGCTCACCCGGAGCGGGGGAGCAGTACTTC. Variable domain in full (rest from reference TRBV18 and TRBJ2-7): NAGVMQNPRHLVRRRGQEARLRCSPMKGHSHVYWYRQLPEEGLKFMVYLQKENIIDESGMPKERFSAEFPKEGPSILRIQQVVRGDSAAYFCASSPGAGEQYFGPGTRLTVT.

This clone was seen only once. The chain carries TRBV19 and TRBJ2-2; 9 bases are shared with TRBD1. This CDR3 is built from 15 residues. Germline V gene sequence: CDR1 LNHDA, CDR2 SQIVND (reference sequence). The J segment lost 3 bases and the V segment lost 3 bases, leaving 2 bases of the junction unmatched. Here the CDR3 DNA reads TGTGCCAGTAGTATGTGGACAGGGGACACCGGGGAGCTGTTTTTT. It encodes CASSMWTGDTGELFF.

The chain joins TRBV16 to TRBJ2-7; 8 nucleotides align to TRBD1. V was clipped by 5 bases and J by 2 bases; unmatched bases: 2. This CDR3 is 13 amino acids long. CDR1 is KGHSY and CDR2 is FQNENV in the germline V gene. The CDR3 region has the DNA TGTGCCAGCAGCATACAGGGGGCCTACGAGCAGTACTTC. Amino acid sequence: CASSIQGAYEQYF.

This clone has only a few counts. The rearrangement links TRBV6-5 to TRBJ2-7; 8 bases line up with TRBD1. Looked up from germline, CDR1 is MNHEY and CDR2 is SVGAGI. V lost 5 bases to trimming and J lost 9 bases; unmatched junction nucleotides: 12. This CDR3 region has 14 residues. DNA of the CDR3: TGTGCCAGCAGTACTGGGACAGGTGTTGGTGGGCAGTACTTC. This sequence encodes CASSTGTGVGGQYF.

This chain joins TRBV19 and TRBJ2-1; TRBD2 aligns across 10 bases. Germline CDR1 reads LNHDA; CDR2 reads SQIVND (reference sequence). The ends lost 5 bases at V and 9 bases at J; junction bases unmatched: 13. The CDR3 is 16 residues long. Here the CDR3 reads CASSPRSGGKPGEQFF. The CDR3 coding sequence is TGTGCCAGTAGTCCCCGTAGCGGGGGGAAACCGGGTGAGCAGTTCTTC. Using reference TRBV19 and TRBJ2-1 for the parts outside the CDR3, the full variable domain is DGGITQSPKYLFRKEGQNVTLSCEQNLNHDAMYWYRQDPGQGLRLIYYSQIVNDFQKGDIAEGYSVSREKKESFPLTVTSAQKNPTAFYLCASSPRSGGKPGEQFFGPGTRLTVL.

The J gene is TRBJ2-5, the V gene TRBV7-2, with D possibly matching TRBD1 (6 bases). Trimming took 0 bases from V and 1 from J, leaving 9 bases between them. The CDR3 is 15 residues long. In germline, CDR1 is SGHTA, CDR2 FQGNSA. CDR3 protein: CASSLAGAGQETQYF. CDR3 DNA sequence: TGTGCCAGCAGCTTAGCGGGGGCCGGCCAAGAGACCCAGTACTTC. The complete variable domain, with remaining parts taken from reference TRBV7-2 and TRBJ2-5, reads GAGVSQSPSNKVTEKGKDVELRCDPISGHTALYWYRQSLGQGLEFLIYFQGNSAPDKSGLPSDRFSAERTGGSVSTLTIQRTQQEDSAVYLCASSLAGAGQETQYFGPGTRLLVL.

The CDR3, as DNA: TGTGCCAGCAGCGTTAGCGGCCTCAATGAGCAGTTCTTC. This encodes CASSVSGLNEQFF. The V and J genes are TRBV9 and TRBJ2-1; TRBD2 is a possible D gene (6 bases). Germline loops: CDR1 SGDLS, CDR2 YYNGEE. Trimming removed 2 bases at V and 6 bases at J, with 9 bases between. CDR3 length: 13 amino acids.

This clone was observed a single time. The chain couples TRBV5-1 to TRBJ2-1, with 8 bases matching TRBD2. Germline V gene lookup returns CDR1 SGHRS and CDR2 YFSETQ. The CDR3 sequence is 16 residues long. The ends lost 0 bases at V and 0 bases at J; junction bases unmatched: 2. CDR3 sequence: CASSLAGGTSYNEQFF. CDR3 nucleotide sequence: TGCGCCAGCAGCTTGGCGGGGGGGACCTCCTACAATGAGCAGTTCTTC.

The chain is built from TRBV4-1 and TRBJ1-2; a possible D gene is TRBD1 (5 bases). This CDR3 is 14 amino acids long. With 1 base removed from V and 3 bases from J, the gap between germline ends came to 9 bases. Germline values: CDR1 MGHRA, CDR2 YSYEKL. The CDR3: CASSQVEGDYGYTF. The CDR3 DNA reads as TGCGCCAGCAGCCAAGTCGAAGGGGACTATGGCTACACCTTC.

The chain joins TRBV15 to TRBJ1-1, with D perhaps matching TRBD1 (6 bases). Trimming pared 1 base from V and 7 bases from J, leaving 25 bases between. Germline assignment: CDR1 LNHNV and CDR2 YYDKDF (reference sequence). CDR3 length: 18 amino acids. The CDR3 DNA reads TGTGCCACCAGCAGAGGGGAAGGGGGTTTGCGAGCTCGACTTGAAGCTTTCTTT. This gives the protein CATSRGEGGLRARLEAFF.

The chain couples TRBV12-5 to TRBJ2-2; 11 bases align to TRBD1. From germline, CDR1 is LGHNT and CDR2 FRNRAP. The CDR3 spans 15 residues. V trimming: 6 bases; J trimming: 5 bases; junction bases outside the gene matches: 5. The CDR3 coding sequence is TGTGCTAGTGGCAGGGGACAGGGGGGTACCGGGGAGCTGTTTTTT. As protein: CASGRGQGGTGELFF.

The chain combines TRBV3-1 (or the pseudogene TRBV3-2) with TRBJ1-3, with 8 positions matching TRBD1. The J segment lost 3 bases and the V segment lost 1 base, leaving 2 bases of the junction unmatched. CDR3 size: 15 residues. Germline loops: CDR1 LGHDT, CDR2 YNNKEL (reference sequence). CDR3 residues: CASSQAGTGGNTIYF. The CDR3 nucleotides are TGTGCCAGCAGCCAAGCCGGGACAGGTGGAAACACCATATATTTT.

The chain employs TRBV4-1 and TRBJ1-2; 10 bases line up with TRBD1. J gave up 7 bases and V 1 base, and 3 bases lay outside the gene matches. CDR1 and CDR2 from the germline V gene are MGHRA and YSYEKL. The CDR3 covers 14 residues. The CDR3 loop is CASSQADRGLGYTF. CDR3 bases: TGCGCCAGCAGCCAAGCAGACAGGGGGCTTGGCTACACCTTC.

V usage is TRBV21-1 and J usage is TRBJ1-4; the table names TRBD1, a call not compared with the DNA. TRBV21-1 is a documented pseudogene. The CDR3 covers 15 residues. The CDR3 here is CASSNSRGLGEKLFF. The CDR3 nucleotides are TGTGCCAGCAGCAACTCGAGGGGGTTAGGGGAAAAACTGTTTTTT.

In its sample, this clone was seen a few times. The gene calls are TRBV7-3 and TRBJ1-1; tentative D call: TRBD1 (5 bases). CDR3 length: 14 amino acids. CDR1 is SGHTA and CDR2 is FQGTGA in the germline V gene. V lost 0 bases and J lost 14, with 19 bases in between. The CDR3 DNA reads TGTGCCAGCAGCTTAACTCCCAGGGCTCTAAAGGCCTTCTTT. Translation gives CASSLTPRALKAFF.

This clone has only one observation. This chain uses TRBV5-1 with TRBJ2-3, with TRBD2 matching 10 bases. Germline lookup yields CDR1 SGHRS and CDR2 YFSETQ. This CDR3 has 15 residues. V was clipped by 3 bases and J by 1 base; unmatched bases: 2. CDR3 loop: CASSSGTSGTDTQYF. CDR3 nucleotide sequence: TGCGCCAGCAGCTCCGGGACTAGCGGCACAGATACGCAGTATTTT.

CDR3 amino acids: CASTPRGGSYNEQFF. The DNA for the CDR3 is TGTGCCAGCACCCCGCGCGGAGGATCTTACAATGAGCAGTTCTTC. V is TRBV7-2 and J is TRBJ2-1, with TRBD2 as a possible D gene (5 bases). Trimming removed 7 bases at V and 4 bases at J, with 17 bases between. The germline CDR1 and CDR2 sequences are SGHTA and FQGNSA. The CDR3 spans 15 residues.

The chain recombines TRBV3-1 (or the pseudogene TRBV3-2) with TRBJ2-2, with unresolved D. The ends were cut back, 4 bases at V and 5 bases at J, with 11 bases in the middle. The CDR3 has 14 amino acids. CDR1 is LGHDT, CDR2 YNNKEL, per germline (reference sequence). CDR3 sequence: CASSRAGATGELFF. CDR3 sequence (DNA): TGTGCCAGCAGCCGCGCCGGAGCGACCGGGGAGCTGTTTTTT.

For this clone: One junction end disagrees with the germline gene, perhaps due to a read error. V is TRBV11-2 and J is TRBJ2-7, with 9 bases identical to TRBD2. The germline V gene has CDR1 SGHAT and CDR2 FQNNGV. The CDR3 consists of 17 residues. CDR3 sequence: CASSPYGAGGPSDEQYF. The CDR3 DNA follows: TGTGCCAGCAGCCCCTACGGAGCGGGGGGTCCCTCCGACGAGCAGTACTTC.